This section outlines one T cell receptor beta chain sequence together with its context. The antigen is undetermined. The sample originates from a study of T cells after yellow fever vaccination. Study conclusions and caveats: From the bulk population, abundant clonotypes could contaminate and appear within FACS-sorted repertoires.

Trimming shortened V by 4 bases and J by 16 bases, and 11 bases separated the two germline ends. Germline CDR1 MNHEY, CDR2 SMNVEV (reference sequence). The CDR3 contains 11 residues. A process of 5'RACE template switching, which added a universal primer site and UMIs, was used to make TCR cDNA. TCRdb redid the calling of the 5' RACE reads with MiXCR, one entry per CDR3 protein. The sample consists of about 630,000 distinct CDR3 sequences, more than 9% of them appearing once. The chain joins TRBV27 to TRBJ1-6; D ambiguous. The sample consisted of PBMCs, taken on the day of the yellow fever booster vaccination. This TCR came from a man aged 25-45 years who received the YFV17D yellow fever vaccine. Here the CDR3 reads CASSSGQILHF. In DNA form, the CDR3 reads TGTGCCAGCAGTTCAGGCCAAATACTCCACTTT.